The rows below give T cell receptor beta chains drawn from one sample of a study of cytomegalovirus exposure and HLA in healthy donors. Assay used: immunoSEQ multiplex PCR; TCRdb lists only in-frame clones, some missing. Of 150,000 to 200,000 clones listed, 75% to 85% are singletons. Sequenced: PBMCs. These receptors were taken from a man aged 18-30 years in good health and CMV-seronegative. The CDR3 runs from the conserved cysteine through the conserved F or W. D genes are given only for firm matches. Only part of the rows carry a size: once, few, many, or a class if the clone is expanded.

j_gene: TRBJ2-3
v_gene: TRBV5-1
d_gene: TRBD2
abundance: -
CDR3nt: TGCGCCAGCAGCATCGGACTAGCGGCTACAGATACGCAGTATTTT
CDR3aa: CASSIGLAATDTQYF

j_gene: TRBJ2-5
v_gene: TRBV7-7
d_gene: TRBD1
abundance: -
CDR3nt: TGTGCTAGCAGCCGCGACAGGGGAATCGAGACCCAGTACTTC
CDR3aa: CASSRDRGIETQYF

j_gene: TRBJ1-1
v_gene: TRBV5-1
d_gene: -
abundance: -
CDR3nt: TGCGCCAGCAGCTTGGACGGTATATCCCCCACTGAAGCTTTCTTT
CDR3aa: CASSLDGISPTEAFF

j_gene: TRBJ1-2
v_gene: TRBV7-9
d_gene: -
abundance: -
CDR3nt: TGTGCCAGCAGCTCTCCTCGATCAGGGGATGGCTACACCTTC
CDR3aa: CASSSPRSGDGYTF

j_gene: TRBJ2-7
v_gene: TRBV5-4
d_gene: TRBD1
abundance: few
CDR3nt: TGTGCCAGCAGCTCCAGGGGGCGGTACGAGCAGTACTTC
CDR3aa: CASSSRGRYEQYF

j_gene: TRBJ1-6
v_gene: TRBV7-2
d_gene: -
abundance: -
CDR3nt: TGTGCCAGCAGCTTTAACTTCCTTTCACCCCTCCACTTT
CDR3aa: CASSFNFLSPLHF

j_gene: TRBJ1-1
v_gene: TRBV6-1
d_gene: -
abundance: -
CDR3nt: TGTGCCAGCAGTGAATTATCATCGGGTGAAGCTTTCTTT
CDR3aa: CASSELSSGEAFF

j_gene: TRBJ1-1
v_gene: TRBV6-1
d_gene: TRBD1
abundance: few
CDR3nt: TGTGCCAGCAGCTTTGACAGGGGCACTGAAGCTTTCTTT
CDR3aa: CASSFDRGTEAFF

j_gene: TRBJ1-1
v_gene: TRBV11-2
d_gene: TRBD1
abundance: -
CDR3nt: TGTGCCAGCAGCCCCCGGACAGGGGACACTGAAGCTTTCTTT
CDR3aa: CASSPRTGDTEAFF

j_gene: TRBJ2-7
v_gene: TRBV27
d_gene: -
abundance: -
CDR3nt: TGTGCCAGCAGTGTCTACAGCTCCTACGAGCAGTACTTC
CDR3aa: CASSVYSSYEQYF

j_gene: TRBJ2-5
v_gene: TRBV6-1
d_gene: TRBD2
abundance: few
CDR3nt: TGTGCCAGCAGTGAATTGGGAGCGGGGGGCCGCGAGACCCAGTACTTC
CDR3aa: CASSELGAGGRETQYF

j_gene: TRBJ2-5
v_gene: TRBV19
d_gene: -
abundance: -
CDR3nt: TGTGCCAGTGCGGGGCTCCCCGGCGGGACCCAGTACTTC
CDR3aa: CASAGLPGGTQYF

j_gene: TRBJ2-7
v_gene: TRBV4-2
d_gene: -
abundance: -
CDR3nt: TGTGCCAGCAGCCAAGGTGGGGGCGAACCCTACGAGCAGTACTTC
CDR3aa: CASSQGGGEPYEQYF

j_gene: TRBJ1-5
v_gene: TRBV19
d_gene: -
abundance: -
CDR3nt: TGTGCCAGTGGTCCTACTACAGGATTCAATCAGCCCCAGCATTTT
CDR3aa: CASGPTTGFNQPQHF

j_gene: TRBJ1-6
v_gene: TRBV5-1
d_gene: TRBD1
abundance: once
CDR3nt: TGCGCCAGCAGCGTGGGGACAGAGTACTATAATTCACCCCTCCACTTT
CDR3aa: CASSVGTEYYNSPLHF

j_gene: TRBJ1-1
v_gene: TRBV19
d_gene: -
abundance: -
CDR3nt: TGTGCCAGTAGTATTGGTGCAGGAATCAGCACTGAAGCTTTCTTT
CDR3aa: CASSIGAGISTEAFF

j_gene: TRBJ1-2
v_gene: TRBV7-3
d_gene: -
abundance: -
CDR3nt: TGTGCCAGCAGCAACACGGGCAGGGAGGACTATGGCTACACCTTC
CDR3aa: CASSNTGREDYGYTF

j_gene: TRBJ1-3
v_gene: TRBV5-6
d_gene: -
abundance: -
CDR3nt: TGTGCCAGCAGCTTGACCCCTTCCAGGGCGGGAAACACCATATATTTT
CDR3aa: CASSLTPSRAGNTIYF

j_gene: TRBJ2-1
v_gene: TRBV6-4
d_gene: TRBD2
abundance: -
CDR3nt: TGTGCCAGCAGTGCCATAGCGGGAATCGACAATGAGCAGTTCTTC
CDR3aa: CASSAIAGIDNEQFF

j_gene: TRBJ1-2
v_gene: TRBV28
d_gene: -
abundance: -
CDR3nt: TGTGCCAGCCGATCGTGGGGGGGGTCCGAGGGCTATGGCTACACCTTC
CDR3aa: CASRSWGGSEGYGYTF

j_gene: TRBJ1-5
v_gene: TRBV19
d_gene: -
abundance: -
CDR3nt: TGTGCCAGTAGTCTCGAGGTGAGGGTTGGCCAGCCCCAGCATTTT
CDR3aa: CASSLEVRVGQPQHF

j_gene: TRBJ2-2
v_gene: TRBV7-9
d_gene: TRBD2
abundance: -
CDR3nt: TGTGCCAGCAGCTTAGAGTATGGCCTAGCGGGCACCGGGGAGCTGTTTTTT
CDR3aa: CASSLEYGLAGTGELFF

j_gene: TRBJ1-3
v_gene: TRBV5-1
d_gene: -
abundance: -
CDR3nt: TGCGCCAGCAGCCCAATGCCGACAGGCTCTGGAAACACCATATATTTT
CDR3aa: CASSPMPTGSGNTIYF

j_gene: TRBJ2-5
v_gene: TRBV30
d_gene: TRBD1
abundance: -
CDR3nt: TGTGCCTGGGACAAAACAGGGGGCGGGGAGACCCAGTACTTC
CDR3aa: CAWDKTGGGETQYF